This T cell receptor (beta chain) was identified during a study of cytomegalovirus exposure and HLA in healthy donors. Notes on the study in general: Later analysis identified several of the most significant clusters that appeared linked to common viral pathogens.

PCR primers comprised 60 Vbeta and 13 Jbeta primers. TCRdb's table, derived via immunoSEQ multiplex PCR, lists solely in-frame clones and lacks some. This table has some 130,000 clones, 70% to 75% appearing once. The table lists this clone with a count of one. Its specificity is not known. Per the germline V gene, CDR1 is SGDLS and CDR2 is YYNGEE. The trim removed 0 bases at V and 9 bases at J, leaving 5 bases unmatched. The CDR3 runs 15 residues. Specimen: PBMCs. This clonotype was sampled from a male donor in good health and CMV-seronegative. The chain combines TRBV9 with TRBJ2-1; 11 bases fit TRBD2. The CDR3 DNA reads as TGTGCCAGCAGCGTAGGGTCTAGCGGGAGGAGTGAGCAGTTCTTC. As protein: CASSVGSSGRSEQFF.